What follows describes a single T cell receptor beta chain. These data are taken from a study of blood T cells in healthy people across ages. Per germline, CDR1 MNHEY and CDR2 SVGAGI. The length of the CDR3 is 14 residues. After removal of 7 bases from V and 6 bases from J, the junction contained 8 bases not matched to a gene. It was with a sample-barcoded 5' primer and a J-beta primer mix that a second PCR of roughly 7 to 11 cycles was run. Each of the cDNA molecules was tagged by a template-switch adaptor with 12 random nucleotides. TCRdb processed the 5' RACE reads anew with MiXCR; each CDR3 protein has one entry. The table shows approximately 1,100,000 distinct CDR3 sequences, with roughly 45% occurring only once.

The chain combines TRBV6-5 with TRBJ2-5, with 10 bases identical to TRBD2. The clonotype originates from a woman between 55 and 75 years old in good health. The sample consisted of blood. Written as DNA, the CDR3 is TGTGCCAGCATCGGTCTAGCGGGAGAGAAGACCCAGTACTTC. Its protein is CASIGLAGEKTQYF.